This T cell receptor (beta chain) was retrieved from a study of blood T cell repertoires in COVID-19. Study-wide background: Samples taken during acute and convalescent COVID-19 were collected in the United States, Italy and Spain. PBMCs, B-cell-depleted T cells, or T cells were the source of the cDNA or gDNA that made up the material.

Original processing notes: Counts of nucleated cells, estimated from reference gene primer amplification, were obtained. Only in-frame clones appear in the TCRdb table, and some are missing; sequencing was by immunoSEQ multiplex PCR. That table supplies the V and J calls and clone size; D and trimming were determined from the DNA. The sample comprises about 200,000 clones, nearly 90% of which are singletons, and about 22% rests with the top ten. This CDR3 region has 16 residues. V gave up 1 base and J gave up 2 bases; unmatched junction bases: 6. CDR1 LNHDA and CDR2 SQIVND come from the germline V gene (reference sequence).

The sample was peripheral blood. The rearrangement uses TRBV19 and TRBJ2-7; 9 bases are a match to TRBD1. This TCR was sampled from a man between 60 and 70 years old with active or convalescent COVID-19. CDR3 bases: TGTGCCAGTAGTATAGGGGAGGGGACAGGGACCTACGAGCAGTACTTC. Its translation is CASSIGEGTGTYEQYF.